This T cell receptor beta chain derives from a study of T cell clones after liver transplantation. The CDR3 totals 18 residues. The V end lost 0 bases, the J end lost 0 bases, and 15 bases lay between the germline ends. Germline V gene sequence: CDR1 LNHNV, CDR2 YYDKDF (reference sequence). Assay: immunoSEQ multiplex PCR; the TCRdb copy retains only in-frame clones and omits some. This sample has approximately 68,000 clones, with about 80% found just once. V and J are TRBV15 and TRBJ2-4, with D possibly matching TRBD1 (5 bases). The sequenced sample was CD4+ T cells from blood, obtained before liver transplant. The clonotype originates from a human donor who received a liver transplant. The CDR3 bases are TGTGCCACCAGCAGAGAAACAGGCCAGGGCCCAGCCAAAAACATTCAGTACTTC. Protein product: CATSRETGQGPAKNIQYF.